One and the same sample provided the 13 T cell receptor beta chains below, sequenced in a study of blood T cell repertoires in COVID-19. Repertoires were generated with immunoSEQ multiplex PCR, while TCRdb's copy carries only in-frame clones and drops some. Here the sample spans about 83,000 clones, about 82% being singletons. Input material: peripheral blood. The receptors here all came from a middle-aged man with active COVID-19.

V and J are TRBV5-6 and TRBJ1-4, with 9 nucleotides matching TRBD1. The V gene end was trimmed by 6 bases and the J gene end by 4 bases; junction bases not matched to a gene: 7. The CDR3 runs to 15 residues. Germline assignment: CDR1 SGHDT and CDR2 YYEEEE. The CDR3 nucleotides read TGTGCCAGCACAACAGGGGGCATGGGTAATGAAAAACTGTTTTTT. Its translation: CASTTGGMGNEKLFF.

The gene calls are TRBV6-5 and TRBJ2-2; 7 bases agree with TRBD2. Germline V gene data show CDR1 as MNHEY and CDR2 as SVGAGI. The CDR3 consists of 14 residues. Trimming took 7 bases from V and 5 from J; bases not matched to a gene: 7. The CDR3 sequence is CASKPGLTTGELFF. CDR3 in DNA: TGTGCCAGCAAACCGGGACTAACGACCGGGGAGCTGTTTTTT.

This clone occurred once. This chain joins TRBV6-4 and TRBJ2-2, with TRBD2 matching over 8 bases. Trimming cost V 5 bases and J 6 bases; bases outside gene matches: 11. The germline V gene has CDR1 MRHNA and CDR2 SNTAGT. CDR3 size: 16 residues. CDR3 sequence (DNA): TGTGCCAGCAGTTTGGACGGGAGGGGTTCTTCCGGGGAGCTGTTTTTT. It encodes CASSLDGRGSSGELFF.

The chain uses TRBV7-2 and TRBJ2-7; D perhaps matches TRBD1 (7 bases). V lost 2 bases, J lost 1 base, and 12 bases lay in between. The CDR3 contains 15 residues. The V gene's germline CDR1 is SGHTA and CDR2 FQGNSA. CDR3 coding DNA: TGTGCCAGCAGCTTATGGCAGGGGGGATCCTACGAGCAGTACTTC. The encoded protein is CASSLWQGGSYEQYF.

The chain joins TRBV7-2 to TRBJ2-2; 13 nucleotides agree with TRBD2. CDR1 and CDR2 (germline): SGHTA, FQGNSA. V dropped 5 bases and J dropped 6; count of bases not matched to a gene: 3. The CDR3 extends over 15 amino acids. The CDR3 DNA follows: TGTGCCAGCAGCCCAGGACTAGCGGGGGCCGGGGAGCTGTTTTTT. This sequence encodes CASSPGLAGAGELFF. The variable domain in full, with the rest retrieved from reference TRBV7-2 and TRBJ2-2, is GAGVSQSPSNKVTEKGKDVELRCDPISGHTALYWYRQSLGQGLEFLIYFQGNSAPDKSGLPSDRFSAERTGGSVSTLTIQRTQQEDSAVYLCASSPGLAGAGELFFGEGSRLTVL.

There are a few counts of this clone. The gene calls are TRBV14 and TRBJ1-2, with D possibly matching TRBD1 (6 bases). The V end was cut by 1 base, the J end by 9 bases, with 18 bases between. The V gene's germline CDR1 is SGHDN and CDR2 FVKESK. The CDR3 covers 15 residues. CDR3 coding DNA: TGTGCCAGCAGCCAAGGGACGTTTGGCAGGGGTCGCTACACCTTC. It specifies CASSQGTFGRGRYTF.

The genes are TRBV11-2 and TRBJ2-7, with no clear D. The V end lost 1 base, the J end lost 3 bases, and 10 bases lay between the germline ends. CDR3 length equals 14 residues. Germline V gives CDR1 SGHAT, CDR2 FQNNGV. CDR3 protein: CASSLAAPGYEQYF. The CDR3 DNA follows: TGTGCCAGCAGCTTAGCCGCCCCGGGCTACGAGCAGTACTTC.

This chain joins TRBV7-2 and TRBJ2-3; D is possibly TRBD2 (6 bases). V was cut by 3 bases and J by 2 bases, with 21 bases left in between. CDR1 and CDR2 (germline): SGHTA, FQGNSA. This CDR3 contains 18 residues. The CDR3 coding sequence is TGTGCCAGCAGCTTGGTGGGGGGATCCACGGCCGCCACAGATACGCAGTATTTT. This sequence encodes CASSLVGGSTAATDTQYF. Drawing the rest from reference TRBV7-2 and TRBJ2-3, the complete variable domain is GAGVSQSPSNKVTEKGKDVELRCDPISGHTALYWYRQSLGQGLEFLIYFQGNSAPDKSGLPSDRFSAERTGGSVSTLTIQRTQQEDSAVYLCASSLVGGSTAATDTQYFGPGTRLTVL.

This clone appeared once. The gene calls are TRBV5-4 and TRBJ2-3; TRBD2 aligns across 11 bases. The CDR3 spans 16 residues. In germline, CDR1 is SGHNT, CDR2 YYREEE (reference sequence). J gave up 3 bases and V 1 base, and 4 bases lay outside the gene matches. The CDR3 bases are TGTGCCAGCAGCTTGCTAGCGGGGGGCTCTACAGATACGCAGTATTTT. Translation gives CASSLLAGGSTDTQYF.

For the CDR3, the DNA is TGTGCCAGTAGCGGGGGGGCCTCCGGGGAGCTGTTTTTT. This translates into CASSGGASGELFF. The chain links TRBV19 to TRBJ2-2, with 8 bases that match TRBD2. With V trimmed by 6 bases and J by 6 bases, 3 bases remained unmatched. The CDR3 covers 13 residues. Germline values: CDR1 LNHDA, CDR2 SQIVND (reference sequence).

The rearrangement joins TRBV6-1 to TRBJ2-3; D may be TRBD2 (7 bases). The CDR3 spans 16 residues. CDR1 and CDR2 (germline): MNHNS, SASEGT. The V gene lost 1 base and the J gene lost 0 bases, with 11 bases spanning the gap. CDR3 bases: TGTGCCAGCAGTGAAGTAGGGGGGGCTAGCACAGATACGCAGTATTTT. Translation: CASSEVGGASTDTQYF.

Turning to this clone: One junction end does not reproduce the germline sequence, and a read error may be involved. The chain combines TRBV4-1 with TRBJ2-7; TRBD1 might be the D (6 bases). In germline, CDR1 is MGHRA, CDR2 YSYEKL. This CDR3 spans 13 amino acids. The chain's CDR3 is CASSQDFRGPSHF. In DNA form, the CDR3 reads TGCGCCAGCAGCCAAGATTTCAGGGGTCCCAGCCACTTC.

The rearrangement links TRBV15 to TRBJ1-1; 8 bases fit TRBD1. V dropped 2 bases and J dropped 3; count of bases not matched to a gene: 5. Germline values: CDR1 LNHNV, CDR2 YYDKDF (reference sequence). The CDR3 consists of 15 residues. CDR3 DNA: TGTGCCACCAGCAGACCATCACAGGGGGACACTGAAGCTTTCTTT. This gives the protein CATSRPSQGDTEAFF.